This T cell receptor beta chain was recorded in a study of TIL therapy for anti-PD-1-resistant metastatic lung cancer. Trimming left V 5 bases short and J 7 bases short, with 9 bases between. The CDR3 length is 11 residues. Per the germline V gene, CDR1 is DFQATT and CDR2 is SNEGSKA (reference sequence). Time point reported: pre-treatment sample, taken before nivolumab and TIL therapy. Pleural nodules or supraclavicular lymph nodes made up most of the excised metastases sampled. Progressing patients received lymphodepletion, expanded TIL infusion and IL-2. Whole-study findings and limits: Treatment-naive, never-smoker and oncogene-addicted patients were overrepresented in this highly selected cohort.

The immunoSEQ assay was v3. Sequencing depth was approximately 2 million read pairs for survey level, roughly 4.5-6.5 million for deep. Clones were sequenced by immunoSEQ multiplex PCR, and TCRdb holds only the in-frame ones, with some missing. The data hold about 95,000 clones, with under 70% observed a single time. Remarks on this clone: Antigen specificity is unknown.

The V call is TRBV20-1, the J call TRBJ1-5, with D unclear. Sequencing used tumor tissue, obtained at baseline. This TCR was recovered from a person aged 25 to 85 with non-small cell lung cancer. The CDR3 nucleotides are TGCAGTGCTCGCAAAGACCAGCCCCAGCATTTT. Translating gives CSARKDQPQHF.